This TCR beta chain was sequenced in a study of STAT5B mutations in CD4+ large granular lymphocyte leukemia. Broader study findings: 8/27 top patient clones versus 2/35 control clones were TRBV06-family. Main leukemic clonotypes were patient-specific, but 20% to 25% appeared at low frequency elsewhere. Data were not HLA-matched across samples.

Turning to this clone: Its specificity is not known.

The repertoire was sequenced with immunoSEQ multiplex PCR; TCRdb's copy has only in-frame clones and lacks some. Among fewer than 35,000 clones listed, 78% were seen once. Deletions cut 2 bases from V and 0 bases from J, with 8 bases between. The CDR3 spans 15 residues. CDR1 and CDR2 (germline): MNHNS, SASEGT. The source of this sequence is a human donor in good health. Sequenced sample: CD4+ T cells from blood buffy coats. The chain is built from TRBV6-1 and TRBJ1-3; D not resolved. This CDR3 is CASSETRFSGNTIYF. For the CDR3, the DNA is TGTGCCAGCAGTGAAACCCGATTCTCTGGAAACACCATATATTTT.